A single sample gave rise to the 21 T cell receptor beta chains below, sequenced in a study of blood T cells in healthy people across ages. Next came a second PCR, run for roughly 7 to 12 cycles, which used a sample-barcoded 5' primer along with a J-beta primer mix. TCRdb independently ran MiXCR on the 5' RACE reads; one entry per CDR3 protein. The data contain roughly 800,000 distinct CDR3 sequences, 55% to 70% of them singletons. What was sequenced was blood. These receptors were taken from a man aged 25-45 years in good health.

This clonotype was detected a few times. The chain joins TRBV20-1 to TRBJ1-6; unclear D gene. Germline CDR1 and CDR2: DFQATT and SNEGSKA (reference sequence). This CDR3 region has 14 residues. V was pared by 6 bases and J by 5 bases, with 14 bases between. CDR3 loop: CSAGNRINNSPLHF. CDR3 in DNA: TGCAGTGCCGGCAACCGAATTAATAATTCACCCCTCCACTTT.

This clonotype was seen a few times. This chain links TRBV6-1 with TRBJ2-1; 13 bases agree with TRBD2. V shed 5 bases, J shed 9 bases, and the junction held 7 bases outside the gene matches. In germline, CDR1 is MNHNS, CDR2 SASEGT. The CDR3 is 15 amino acids. The CDR3 DNA is TGTGCCAGCAGTAGGGGACTAGCGGGGACCGGTGAGCAGTTCTTC. Translated: CASSRGLAGTGEQFF.

This clonotype was observed many times. The chain is built from TRBV6-5 and TRBJ2-3; no clear D gene. From germline, CDR1 is MNHEY and CDR2 SVGAGI. The CDR3 extends over 14 amino acids. The V gene lost 5 bases and the J gene lost 8 bases, with 17 bases spanning the gap. CDR3 in amino acids: CASSRYTGRGTQYF. The CDR3 region has the DNA TGTGCCAGCAGTAGATATACGGGCCGCGGTACGCAGTATTTT.

This sequence joins TRBV4-3 and TRBJ2-1; a possible D gene is TRBD2 (6 bases). The V gene lost 3 bases and the J gene lost 15 bases, with 18 bases spanning the gap. This CDR3 is built from 13 residues. Germline V lookup: CDR1 LGHNA, CDR2 YSLEER. This chain's CDR3 is CASSQDAWDSLFF. The CDR3, as DNA: TGCGCCAGCAGCCAGGACGCGTGGGACTCATTGTTCTTC.

The gene calls are TRBV10-3 and TRBJ2-2, with 7 bases fitting TRBD2. The CDR3 consists of 13 residues. Per the germline V gene, CDR1 is ENHRY and CDR2 is SYGVKD. The CDR3 DNA is TGTGCTTTCGGACTAGAAGGAACCGGGGAGCTGTTTTTT. It is translated as CAFGLEGTGELFF.

The chain has TRBV12-3 or TRBV12-4 and TRBJ2-3; no clear D. The CDR3 has 14 residues. V gave up 6 bases and J gave up 0 bases, with 10 bases separating them. The chain's CDR3 is CASREQMSTDTQYF. DNA for the CDR3: TGTGCCAGCAGGGAACAAATGAGCACAGATACGCAGTATTTT.

The CDR3 DNA sequence: TGTGCCAGCAGCTTGGGAGCTGCTCTGGGGGCCAACGTCCTGACTTTC. It is translated as CASSLGAALGANVLTF. The chain combines TRBV7-8 with TRBJ2-6, with D tentatively TRBD2 (5 bases). This CDR3 is built from 16 residues. Deletions cut 3 bases from V and 4 bases from J, with 13 bases between. Germline V CDR1 and CDR2: SGHVS, FQNEAQ. Full variable domain (remainder filled in from reference TRBV7-8 and TRBJ2-6): GAGVSQSPRYKVAKRGQDVALRCDPISGHVSLFWYQQALGQGPEFLTYFQNEAQLDKSGLPSDRFFAERPEGSVSTLKIQRTQQEDSAVYLCASSLGAALGANVLTFGAGSRLTVL.

V gene TRBV5-1 combines with J gene TRBJ2-3; no definite D call. Trimming removed 1 base from V and 5 bases from J, with 14 bases in between. Germline V gene lookup returns CDR1 SGHRS and CDR2 YFSETQ. This CDR3 has 15 residues. The CDR3 DNA reads TGCGCCAGCAGCTTGATGCTGACCATTGGAGATACGCAGTATTTT. Amino acid sequence: CASSLMLTIGDTQYF.

The rearrangement links TRBV12-3 or TRBV12-4 to TRBJ1-1; a weak D match, TRBD1 (5 bases). Trimming removed 6 bases at V and 6 bases at J, with 14 bases between. The CDR3 is 13 residues long. CDR3 protein: CASRKRGTAEAFF. DNA for the CDR3: TGTGCCAGCAGAAAACGGGGGACGGCTGAAGCTTTCTTT.

This clonotype has only a few counts. J is TRBJ1-2 and V is TRBV5-1, with 9 bases identical to TRBD1. This CDR3 region has 16 residues. Germline V gene lookup returns CDR1 SGHRS and CDR2 YFSETQ. V shed 4 bases, J shed 6 bases, and the junction held 13 bases outside the gene matches. Here the CDR3 reads CASSLTSGTGSNGYTF. CDR3 coding DNA: TGCGCCAGCAGCCTGACCTCCGGGACAGGGTCGAATGGCTACACCTTC.

The rearrangement uses TRBV7-9 and TRBJ1-3; no firm D call. V was trimmed by 3 bases and J by 2 bases, leaving 17 bases between them. This CDR3 has 17 residues. Germline V gene data show CDR1 as SEHNR and CDR2 as FQNEAQ (reference sequence). The CDR3 DNA follows: TGTGCCAGCAGCTTTTTTGGCAGCTTAAGGGCTGGAAACACCATATATTTT. Translated, it gives CASSFFGSLRAGNTIYF.

This chain connects TRBV12-3 or TRBV12-4 to TRBJ2-3; D is tentatively TRBD1 or TRBD2 (6 bases each). Trimming took 5 bases from V and 0 from J, leaving 15 bases between them. There are 16 residues in the CDR3. For the CDR3, the DNA is TGTGCCAGCAGTCGGGCTTGGGGGGCTAGCACAGATACGCAGTATTTT. Translated: CASSRAWGASTDTQYF.

This chain joins TRBV7-9 and TRBJ2-5; D not resolved. The J call may be in error: the DNA end matches TRBJ2-7 better. The germline V gene has CDR1 SEHNR and CDR2 FQNEAQ (reference sequence). The CDR3 contains 14 residues. The CDR3 loop is CASSLGGDLGEQYF. CDR3 coding DNA: TGTGCCAGCAGCTTAGGCGGAGACCTAGGCGAGCAGTACTTC.

The chain recombines TRBV20-1 with TRBJ2-5, with a weak D call TRBD2 (5 bases). The closer fit of TRBJ2-7 to the DNA end suggests the J call may be wrong. This CDR3 is built from 12 residues. Germline V gives CDR1 DFQATT, CDR2 SNEGSKA (reference sequence). In DNA, the CDR3 is TGCAGTGCTAATGGGAGCCCGAACGAGCAGTACTTC. Its protein is CSANGSPNEQYF.

The table lists this clonotype with a few counts. This rearrangement joins TRBV6-2 or TRBV6-3 to TRBJ2-7; 11 bases match TRBD1. Germline values: CDR1 MNHEY, CDR2 SVGEGT. The V gene end was trimmed by 7 bases and the J gene end by 1 base; junction bases not matched to a gene: 6. The CDR3 spans 15 residues. Here the CDR3 reads CASTDGTGGSYEQYF. CDR3 bases: TGTGCCAGCACCGATGGGACAGGGGGATCCTACGAGCAGTACTTC.

The rearrangement joins TRBV12-3 or TRBV12-4 to TRBJ1-2; weak D call: TRBD1 (5 bases). The CDR3 contains 15 residues. The V and J ends lost 0 bases and 6 bases respectively, with 14 bases between them. Here the CDR3 reads CASSLARGGSDGYTF. The CDR3 nucleotides read TGTGCCAGCAGTTTAGCGCGTGGGGGGTCCGATGGCTACACCTTC.

The J gene is TRBJ2-5, the V gene TRBV6-5; D not certain. Germline CDR1 MNHEY, CDR2 SVGAGI. Trimming shortened V by 3 bases and J by 0 bases, and 20 bases separated the two germline ends. CDR3 length equals 18 residues. CDR3 in amino acids: CASSYFRALGRNQETQYF. As DNA, the CDR3 is TGTGCCAGCAGTTATTTCCGCGCGCTAGGCCGTAACCAAGAGACCCAGTACTTC.

This chain joins TRBV4-1 and TRBJ1-2, with D possibly TRBD1 on 6 matching bases. Per germline, CDR1 MGHRA and CDR2 YSYEKL. This CDR3 is 16 amino acids long. The V end lost 1 base, the J end lost 5 bases, and 17 bases lay between the germline ends. Here the CDR3 reads CASSQGEQPRGYGYTF. The CDR3 DNA follows: TGCGCCAGCAGCCAAGGGGAACAGCCAAGGGGGTATGGCTACACCTTC.

In nucleotides, the CDR3 is TGTGCCAGCAGCCCAAACTCAGGGGCCTACGAGCAGTACTTC. Protein: CASSPNSGAYEQYF. The V call is TRBV7-9, the J call TRBJ2-7; D may be TRBD1 (6 bases). The germline V gene encodes CDR1 SEHNR and CDR2 FQNEAQ (reference sequence). V was pared by 5 bases and J by 2 bases, with 13 bases between. The length of the CDR3 is 14 residues.

This chain joins TRBV2 and TRBJ2-7; 10 nucleotides agree with TRBD1. Germline V gene lookup returns CDR1 SNHLY and CDR2 FYNNEI. Trimming at V came to 6 bases and at J to 0 bases, leaving 5 bases not matched to a gene. The CDR3 runs 15 residues. CDR3 sequence reads: CASSLTGGYSYEQYF. CDR3 nucleotide sequence: TGTGCCAGCAGCCTGACAGGGGGCTACTCCTACGAGCAGTACTTC.

The V call is TRBV2, the J call TRBJ1-2; D unresolved. CDR1 and CDR2 from the germline V gene are SNHLY and FYNNEI. Trimming took 3 bases from V and 6 from J, leaving 14 bases between them. The CDR3 length is 14 residues. Here the CDR3 DNA reads TGTGCCAGCAGTGAGATTGTGAGGCGAGATGGCTACACCTTC. Its protein is CASSEIVRRDGYTF.